Listed below are T cell receptor beta chains from one sample, sequenced in a study of T-cell memory formation after mild COVID-19. TCRdb reanalysed the 5' RACE reads using MiXCR and keeps one entry per CDR3 protein. The table includes fewer than 700,000 distinct CDR3 sequences, about a sixth detected once. The material sequenced was PBMCs or a T cell subset sorted from them (not recorded which). The receptors derive from an adult woman who had mild COVID-19 (a few samples of this study predate the infection). Cell type and time point are not known. CDR3s include the opening cysteine and the closing phenylalanine or tryptophan. Each record gives: clone size, D gene, J gene, V gene, CDR3 protein, CDR3 DNA. D genes are given only for firm matches. A row's size may be missing; if present it is once, few, many or a size class.

abundance: NA; d_gene: NA; j_gene: TRBJ1-2; v_gene: TRBV5-1; CDR3aa: CASSFMSQYGYTF; CDR3nt: TGCGCCAGCAGCTTCATGTCCCAATATGGCTACACCTTC
abundance: few; d_gene: TRBD1; j_gene: TRBJ1-5; v_gene: TRBV5-1; CDR3aa: CASSLAGGVFQPQHF; CDR3nt: TGCGCCAGCAGCTTGGCAGGGGGCGTATTTCAGCCCCAGCATTTT
abundance: few; d_gene: NA; j_gene: TRBJ2-3; v_gene: TRBV7-3; CDR3aa: CASSRNSYRTDTQYF; CDR3nt: TGTGCCAGCAGCCGTAACTCCTATCGCACAGATACGCAGTATTTT
abundance: NA; d_gene: TRBD1; j_gene: TRBJ2-2; v_gene: TRBV6-5; CDR3aa: CASYTGTGRTGELFF; CDR3nt: TGTGCCAGCTACACCGGGACAGGGAGAACCGGGGAGCTGTTTTTT
abundance: NA; d_gene: TRBD1; j_gene: TRBJ2-6; v_gene: TRBV12-3/TRBV12-4; CDR3aa: CASSSLRGSNGANVLTF; CDR3nt: TGTGCCAGCAGTTCTCTCAGGGGGAGTAATGGGGCCAACGTCCTGACTTTC
abundance: NA; d_gene: TRBD2; j_gene: TRBJ2-5; v_gene: TRBV3-1; CDR3aa: CASARGGPGETQYF; CDR3nt: TGTGCCAGTGCACGGGGGGGGCCAGGAGAGACCCAGTACTTC
abundance: few; d_gene: NA; j_gene: TRBJ1-5; v_gene: TRBV6-2/TRBV6-3; CDR3aa: CASGHWWDPTVGNQPQHF; CDR3nt: TGTGCCAGCGGGCACTGGTGGGATCCTACGGTGGGGAATCAGCCCCAGCATTTT
abundance: few; d_gene: NA; j_gene: TRBJ2-3; v_gene: TRBV5-4; CDR3aa: CASLLRANTDTQYF; CDR3nt: TGTGCCAGCCTTCTCCGCGCCAACACAGATACGCAGTATTTT
abundance: few; d_gene: NA; j_gene: TRBJ2-7; v_gene: TRBV12-3/TRBV12-4; CDR3aa: CASSLAGPASYEQYF; CDR3nt: TGTGCCAGCAGTTTAGCAGGACCTGCGTCCTACGAGCAGTACTTC
abundance: NA; d_gene: NA; j_gene: TRBJ2-3; v_gene: TRBV6-6; CDR3aa: CASSLKEFWDTQYF; CDR3nt: TGTGCCAGCAGTTTAAAAGAATTTTGGGATACGCAGTATTTT
abundance: NA; d_gene: NA; j_gene: TRBJ1-6; v_gene: TRBV4-1; CDR3aa: CASSHILAGSPLHF; CDR3nt: TGCGCCAGCAGCCACATCCTCGCGGGTTCACCCCTCCACTTT
abundance: many; d_gene: NA; j_gene: TRBJ2-7; v_gene: TRBV5-1; CDR3aa: CASSSTLSYEQYF; CDR3nt: TGCGCCAGCAGCTCCACTCTCTCCTACGAGCAGTACTTC
abundance: NA; d_gene: NA; j_gene: TRBJ2-5; v_gene: TRBV7-2; CDR3aa: CASSLEQARETQYF; CDR3nt: TGTGCCAGCAGCTTAGAGCAAGCAAGGGAGACCCAGTACTTC
abundance: few; d_gene: NA; j_gene: TRBJ2-1; v_gene: TRBV20-1; CDR3aa: CSASWGSSYNEQFF; CDR3nt: TGCAGTGCTAGTTGGGGGAGCTCCTACAATGAGCAGTTCTTC
abundance: few; d_gene: NA; j_gene: TRBJ1-5; v_gene: TRBV19; CDR3aa: CASSIVGTIPGNQPQHF; CDR3nt: TGTGCCAGTAGTATTGTCGGGACAATCCCCGGCAATCAGCCCCAGCATTTT
abundance: NA; d_gene: NA; j_gene: TRBJ2-7; v_gene: TRBV12-3/TRBV12-4; CDR3aa: CASSFPGSHREQYF; CDR3nt: TGTGCCAGCAGTTTTCCCGGGAGTCATCGAGAGCAGTACTTC
abundance: many; d_gene: NA; j_gene: TRBJ2-3; v_gene: TRBV7-9; CDR3aa: CASSPPLTAPDTQYF; CDR3nt: TGTGCCAGCAGCCCCCCGCTGACGGCCCCCGATACGCAGTATTTT
abundance: NA; d_gene: NA; j_gene: TRBJ2-1; v_gene: TRBV20-1; CDR3aa: CSARVPEQGRHNEQFF; CDR3nt: TGCAGTGCTAGAGTCCCAGAACAGGGTAGGCACAATGAGCAGTTCTTC
abundance: NA; d_gene: TRBD1; j_gene: TRBJ1-5; v_gene: TRBV12-3/TRBV12-4; CDR3aa: CASSTWTGVSMGQPQHF; CDR3nt: TGTGCCAGCAGTACCTGGACAGGGGTTTCCATGGGTCAGCCCCAGCATTTT
abundance: many; d_gene: TRBD2; j_gene: TRBJ2-3; v_gene: TRBV5-1; CDR3aa: CASSPGTSGRWSTDTQYF; CDR3nt: TGCGCCAGCAGCCCCGGGACTAGCGGGAGATGGAGCACAGATACGCAGTATTTT
abundance: few; d_gene: NA; j_gene: TRBJ2-1; v_gene: TRBV7-9; CDR3aa: CASSLAEASDGQFF; CDR3nt: TGTGCCAGCAGCTTAGCGGAAGCGAGTGACGGGCAGTTCTTC
abundance: NA; d_gene: TRBD2; j_gene: TRBJ2-3; v_gene: TRBV4-1; CDR3aa: CASSPKPGLASDTQYF; CDR3nt: TGCGCCAGCAGCCCGAAACCGGGACTAGCGTCAGATACGCAGTATTTT
abundance: NA; d_gene: TRBD2; j_gene: TRBJ2-1; v_gene: TRBV7-2; CDR3aa: CASSPGDGGTSDDEQFF; CDR3nt: TGTGCCAGCAGCCCCGGGGACGGCGGGACTAGCGACGATGAGCAGTTCTTC
abundance: NA; d_gene: NA; j_gene: TRBJ2-2; v_gene: TRBV24-1; CDR3aa: CATSDPGRERTGELIF; CDR3nt: TGTGCCACCAGTGATCCAGGGCGCGAGAGGACCGGGGAGCTGATTTTT
abundance: NA; d_gene: TRBD2; j_gene: TRBJ2-2; v_gene: TRBV20-1; CDR3aa: CSARPSGITGELFF; CDR3nt: TGCAGTGCTAGACCTAGCGGGATCACCGGGGAGCTGTTTTTT
abundance: NA; d_gene: NA; j_gene: TRBJ2-1; v_gene: TRBV27; CDR3aa: CASSLFDTYNEQFF; CDR3nt: TGTGCCAGCAGTTTATTCGACACTTACAATGAGCAGTTCTTC
abundance: few; d_gene: NA; j_gene: TRBJ1-4; v_gene: TRBV7-8; CDR3aa: CASSPLLGAAQPIATNEKLFF; CDR3nt: TGTGCCAGCAGCCCACTGTTGGGGGCAGCCCAACCAATAGCAACTAATGAAAAACTGTTTTTT
abundance: NA; d_gene: NA; j_gene: TRBJ2-7; v_gene: TRBV11-2; CDR3aa: CASSLDKGREQYF; CDR3nt: TGTGCCAGCAGCTTAGATAAAGGGAGGGAGCAGTACTTC
abundance: NA; d_gene: NA; j_gene: TRBJ2-3; v_gene: TRBV14; CDR3aa: CASSQARTRTDTQYF; CDR3nt: TGTGCCAGCAGCCAAGCTAGGACTCGCACAGATACGCAGTATTTT
abundance: few; d_gene: NA; j_gene: TRBJ2-3; v_gene: TRBV5-1; CDR3aa: CASSPDGLVGDTQYF; CDR3nt: TGCGCCAGCAGCCCCGACGGGCTAGTGGGAGATACGCAGTATTTT
abundance: few; d_gene: NA; j_gene: TRBJ1-2; v_gene: TRBV29-1; CDR3aa: CSVVFAGGDYGYTF; CDR3nt: TGCAGCGTTGTCTTTGCCGGGGGGGACTATGGCTACACCTTC
abundance: few; d_gene: NA; j_gene: TRBJ2-3; v_gene: TRBV12-3/TRBV12-4; CDR3aa: CASSAPGGPESTDTQYF; CDR3nt: TGTGCCAGCAGTGCCCCCGGGGGGCCTGAGAGCACAGATACGCAGTATTTT
abundance: few; d_gene: TRBD1; j_gene: TRBJ2-7; v_gene: TRBV12-3/TRBV12-4; CDR3aa: CASHDRDPYEQYF; CDR3nt: TGTGCCAGCCACGACAGGGATCCCTACGAGCAGTACTTC
abundance: few; d_gene: TRBD1; j_gene: TRBJ2-1; v_gene: TRBV12-3/TRBV12-4; CDR3aa: CASRGQGAQNEQFF; CDR3nt: TGTGCCAGCAGGGGGCAGGGGGCGCAAAATGAGCAGTTCTTC
abundance: NA; d_gene: TRBD2; j_gene: TRBJ2-1; v_gene: TRBV9; CDR3aa: CASSVTSGGTGQFF; CDR3nt: TGTGCCAGCAGCGTGACTAGCGGGGGGACCGGGCAGTTCTTC
abundance: few; d_gene: NA; j_gene: TRBJ2-6; v_gene: TRBV7-9; CDR3aa: CASSLKLMGYSGANVLTF; CDR3nt: TGTGCCAGCAGCTTAAAGCTCATGGGATACTCTGGGGCCAACGTCCTGACTTTC
abundance: many; d_gene: NA; j_gene: TRBJ2-7; v_gene: TRBV5-1; CDR3aa: CASSLQGSKDEQYF; CDR3nt: TGCGCCAGCAGCTTGCAGGGATCTAAGGACGAGCAGTACTTC
abundance: NA; d_gene: NA; j_gene: TRBJ2-7; v_gene: TRBV18; CDR3aa: CASSPPGRETHEQYF; CDR3nt: TGTGCCAGCTCACCACCGGGACGGGAGACCCACGAGCAGTACTTC
abundance: NA; d_gene: TRBD2; j_gene: TRBJ2-3; v_gene: TRBV2; CDR3aa: CASSDLAGAGDTQYF; CDR3nt: TGTGCCAGCAGTGATCTAGCGGGGGCCGGGGATACGCAGTATTTT
abundance: NA; d_gene: TRBD2; j_gene: TRBJ2-5; v_gene: TRBV7-6; CDR3aa: CASSPRLAGAQETQYF; CDR3nt: TGTGCCAGCAGCCCACGACTAGCGGGGGCCCAAGAGACCCAGTACTTC
abundance: few; d_gene: TRBD2; j_gene: TRBJ2-1; v_gene: TRBV9; CDR3aa: CASSAPPGLASYNEQFF; CDR3nt: TGTGCCAGCAGCGCCCCTCCCGGACTAGCGTCATACAATGAGCAGTTCTTC